The 4 T cell receptor beta chains listed next were all sequenced from one sample in a study of post-analysis software for immune sequencing data. Study conclusions and caveats: Controls had lower frequencies than patients of 4 or 5 TRBV segments, which included TRBV5-6, TRBV5-1 and TRBV20-1.

The antigens of these receptors remain unknown. Libraries were made from TCR beta cDNA, and they carried unique molecular identifiers. TCRdb independently ran MiXCR on the PCR reads; one entry per CDR3 protein. This table holds 550,000 to 700,000 distinct CDR3 sequences, 40% to 50% found once. Sequenced sample: blood. The receptors stem from a girl aged 5-17 years with multiple sclerosis.

This clonotype has a handful of counts. The genes are TRBV7-8 and TRBJ2-1; D is undetermined. From germline, CDR1 is SGHVS and CDR2 FQNEAQ. V lost 1 base and J lost 9, with 13 bases in between. CDR3 length equals 14 residues. This CDR3 is CASSLEGYFSEQFF. For the CDR3, the DNA is TGTGCCAGCAGCTTAGAAGGCTACTTCAGTGAGCAGTTCTTC.

This clonotype has only a few counts. The rearrangement joins TRBV5-1 to TRBJ2-1; 8 bases match TRBD1. J gave up 9 bases and V 1 base, and 3 bases lay outside the gene matches. The length of the CDR3 is 13 residues. Looked up from germline, CDR1 is SGHRS and CDR2 is YFSETQ. CDR3 loop: CASSLRQGFEQFF. CDR3 nucleotides: TGCGCCAGCAGCTTGCGACAGGGGTTTGAGCAGTTCTTC.

This clonotype was observed a handful of times. The chain joins TRBV12-3 or TRBV12-4 to TRBJ2-7; the match to TRBD1 covers 8 bases. The CDR3 is 14 amino acids. Trimming took 6 bases from V and 2 from J; bases not matched to a gene: 6. CDR3 residues: CASRPPGGPYEQYF. In DNA, the CDR3 is TGTGCCAGCAGGCCCCCAGGGGGCCCCTACGAGCAGTACTTC.

This clonotype was seen more than once but under ten times. This chain uses TRBV29-1 with TRBJ2-3, with 10 bases identical to TRBD1. J was trimmed by 8 bases and V by 7 bases; bases with no gene match: 9. This CDR3 is built from 13 residues. Germline CDR1 reads SQVTM; CDR2 reads ANQGSEA. CDR3 in DNA: TGCAGCGCCAGAGGACAGGGGGAGGTTACGCAGTATTTT. This codes for CSARGQGEVTQYF.